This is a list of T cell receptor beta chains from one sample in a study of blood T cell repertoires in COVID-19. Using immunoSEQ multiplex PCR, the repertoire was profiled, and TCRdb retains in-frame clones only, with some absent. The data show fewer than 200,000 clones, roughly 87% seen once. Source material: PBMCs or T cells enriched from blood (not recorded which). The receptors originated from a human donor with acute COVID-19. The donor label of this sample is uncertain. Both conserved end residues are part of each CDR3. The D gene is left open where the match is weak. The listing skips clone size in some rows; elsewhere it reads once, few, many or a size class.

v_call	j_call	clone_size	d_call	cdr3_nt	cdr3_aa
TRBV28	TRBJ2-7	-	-	TGTGCCAGCACCGAGGTGGGTTCTAGAGACGAGCAGTACTTC	CASTEVGSRDEQYF
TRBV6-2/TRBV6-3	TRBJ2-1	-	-	TGTGCCAGCAGTTACCCCACGGGGGTGGTATCACCCTCCTACAATGAGCAGTTCTTC	CASSYPTGVVSPSYNEQFF
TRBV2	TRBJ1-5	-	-	TGTGCCAGCAGCTTACAGGCCCCCGATCAGCCCCAGCATTTT	CASSLQAPDQPQHF
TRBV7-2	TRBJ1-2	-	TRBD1	TGTGCCAGCAGTAGGGACAGGGTGGGAGCTAACTATGGCTACACCTTC	CASSRDRVGANYGYTF
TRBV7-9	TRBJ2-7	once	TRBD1	TGTGCCAGCAGCTTATCCCGCAGGGGGTTTGACTACGAGCAGTACTTC	CASSLSRRGFDYEQYF
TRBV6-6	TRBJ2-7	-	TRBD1	TGTGCCAGCAGCAGTCGGGGACAGGGCGCCTACGAGCAGTACTTC	CASSSRGQGAYEQYF
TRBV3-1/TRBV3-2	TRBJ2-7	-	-	TGTGCCAGCAGCCAAGACAGGGTGGGAGAGCAGTACTTC	CASSQDRVGEQYF
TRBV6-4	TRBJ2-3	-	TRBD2	TGTGCCAGCAAAACTAGCGGGGGGGCAACAGATACGCAGTATTTT	CASKTSGGATDTQYF
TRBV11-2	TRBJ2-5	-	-	TGTGCCAGCAGCTCTCGGGACTTTCCAAAAGAGACCCAGTACTTC	CASSSRDFPKETQYF
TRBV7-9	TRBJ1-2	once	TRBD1	TGTGCCAGCAGCTTATATACAGACAGGGCAGAGGGCTACACCTTC	CASSLYTDRAEGYTF
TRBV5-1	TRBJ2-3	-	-	TGCGCCAGCAGCTTAATACAGGTCTCCGATACGCAGTATTTT	CASSLIQVSDTQYF
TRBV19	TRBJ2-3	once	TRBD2	TGTGCCAGTAGTATTCTAGCGGGGGGGCAAGATACGCAGTATTTT	CASSILAGGQDTQYF
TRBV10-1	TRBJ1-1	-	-	TGCGCCAGCAGTGGGGGCCAGCTCATGAACACTGAAGCTTTCTTT	CASSGGQLMNTEAFF
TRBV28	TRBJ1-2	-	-	TGTGCCAGCAGTTTCGGTCATGGCTACACCTTC	CASSFGHGYTF
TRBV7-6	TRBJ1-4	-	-	TGTGCCAGCAGCTACAGCTCCGTTAATGAAAAACTGTTTTTT	CASSYSSVNEKLFF
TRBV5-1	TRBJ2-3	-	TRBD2	TGCGCCAGCAGCCCCGGCGGGGGGGCCCTCACCAAAACAGATACGCAGTATTTT	CASSPGGGALTKTDTQYF
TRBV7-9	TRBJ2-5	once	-	TGTGCCAGCAGCTCGACCAGGGGTCAAGAGACCCAGTACTTC	CASSSTRGQETQYF
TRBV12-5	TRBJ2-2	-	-	TGTGCTAGTGGTTCCCCCCCTAGCGCCGGGGAGCTGTTTTTT	CASGSPPSAGELFF
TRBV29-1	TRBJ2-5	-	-	TGCAGCGTTGAAGATCTCTCCGGGGAACAAGAGACCCAGTACTTC	CSVEDLSGEQETQYF
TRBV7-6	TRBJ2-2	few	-	TGTGCCAGCAGCTCCACTACGAACACCGGGGAGCTGTTTTTT	CASSSTTNTGELFF
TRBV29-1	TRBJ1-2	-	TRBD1	TGCAGCGTTGAGGGGACAGGTGTGAGCTACACCTTC	CSVEGTGVSYTF
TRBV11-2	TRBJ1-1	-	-	TGTGCCAGCAGCTTAGTCGGTTTGAACACTGAAGCTTTCTTT	CASSLVGLNTEAFF
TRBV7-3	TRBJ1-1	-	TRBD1	TGTGCCAGCAGCCCAACAGGGGGTAAGAACACTGAAGCTTTCTTT	CASSPTGGKNTEAFF
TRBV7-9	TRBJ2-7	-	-	TGTGCCAGCAGCCCCTTCGGCCTAGCTAAGGACGAGCAGTACTTC	CASSPFGLAKDEQYF
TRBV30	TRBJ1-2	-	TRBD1	TGTTTACAGGGGCGGGTTGGCTACACCTTC	CLQGRVGYTF
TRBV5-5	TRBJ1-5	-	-	TGTGCCAGCAGCTTGGAGCCAGGGGTTCAGCCCCAGCATTTT	CASSLEPGVQPQHF
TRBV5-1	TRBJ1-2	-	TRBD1	TGCGCCAGCAGCCCATCCGGACAGGGCGGTGGCTACACCTTC	CASSPSGQGGGYTF
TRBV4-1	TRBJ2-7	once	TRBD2	TGCGCCAGCAGCCCGGGACTAGCGGGGATCTCCTACGAGCAGTACTTC	CASSPGLAGISYEQYF
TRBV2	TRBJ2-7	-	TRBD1	TGTGCCAGCAGTGATCACAGGGGAAATCGGGAGCAGTACTTC	CASSDHRGNREQYF
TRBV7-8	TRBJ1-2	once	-	TGTGCCAGCAGCTTAGACTGGAGGGTTGGCTACACCTTC	CASSLDWRVGYTF
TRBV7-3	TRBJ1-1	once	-	TGTGCCAGCAGCTTAAATCGGGTGGCGCATTCGGGGGACACTGAAGCTTTCTTT	CASSLNRVAHSGDTEAFF
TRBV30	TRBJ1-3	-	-	TGTGCCCGGGGACGGAGTAATGGAAACACCATATATTTT	CARGRSNGNTIYF
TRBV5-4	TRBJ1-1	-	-	TGTGCCAGCAGCTTGGAGGTGACGGAGAATGTAGGAGCTTTCTTT	CASSLEVTENVGAFF
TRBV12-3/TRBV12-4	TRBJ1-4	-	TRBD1	TGTGCCAGCAGGCCGACAGGGGGAGAAAAACTGTTTTTT	CASRPTGGEKLFF
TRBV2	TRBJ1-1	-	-	TGTGCCAGCAGTGAAGCGGGGGGGAACACTGAAGCTTTCTTT	CASSEAGGNTEAFF
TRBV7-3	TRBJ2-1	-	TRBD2	TGTGCCAGCAGCTTAACGGCTAGCGGGGGCCGCAGCTCCTACAATGAGCAGTTCTTC	CASSLTASGGRSSYNEQFF
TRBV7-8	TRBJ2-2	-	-	TGTGCCAGCAGCATCCACAGGGTGGGCGGGGAGCTGTTTTTT	CASSIHRVGGELFF
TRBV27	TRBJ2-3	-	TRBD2	TGTGCCAGCAGTTTTCGGGGACTAGCACCAAATACGCAGTATTTT	CASSFRGLAPNTQYF
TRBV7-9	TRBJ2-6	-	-	TGTGCCAGCAACCGGGGCTCTGGGGCCAACGTCCTGACTTTC	CASNRGSGANVLTF
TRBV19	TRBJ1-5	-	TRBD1	TGTGCCAGTAGTATTGGTGCCAGGGGGCTTGCTCAGCCCCAGCATTTT	CASSIGARGLAQPQHF
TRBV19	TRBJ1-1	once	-	TGTGCCAGTAGTATAGTAGGGCGGGGATCGAACACTGAAGCTTTCTTT	CASSIVGRGSNTEAFF
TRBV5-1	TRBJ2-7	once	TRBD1	TGCGCCAGCAGCCCAAGGACAGGGACCTACGAGCAGTACTTC	CASSPRTGTYEQYF
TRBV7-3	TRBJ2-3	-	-	TGTGCCAGCAGCTCCAGGGGATTGGGCACAGATACGCAGTATTTT	CASSSRGLGTDTQYF
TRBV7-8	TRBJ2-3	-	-	TGTGCCAGCAGCCTCCCGGGCCGGGGAACAGATACGCAGTATTTT	CASSLPGRGTDTQYF
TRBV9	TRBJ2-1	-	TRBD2	TGTGCCAGCAGCGTAGATGGGGGGGGCTCCTACAATGAGCAGTTCTTC	CASSVDGGGSYNEQFF
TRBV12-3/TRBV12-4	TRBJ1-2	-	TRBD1	TGTGCCAGCACCTCGACAGGGGGAGATGGCTACACCTTC	CASTSTGGDGYTF
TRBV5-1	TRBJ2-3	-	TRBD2	TGCGCCAGCAGTACGGGACTAGCCTCAGATACGCAGTATTTT	CASSTGLASDTQYF
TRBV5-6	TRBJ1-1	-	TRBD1	TGTGCCAGCAGCCCGGGACAGGGCATGAACACTGAAGCTTTCTTT	CASSPGQGMNTEAFF
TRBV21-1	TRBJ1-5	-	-	TGTGCCGGTGACAGGGAGCGTCGAGGCAATCAGCCCCAGCATTTT	CAGDRERRGNQPQHF
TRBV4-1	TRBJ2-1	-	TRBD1	TGCGCCAGCAGCCACCAGGGGGCTGAAGATGAGCAGTTCTTC	CASSHQGAEDEQFF
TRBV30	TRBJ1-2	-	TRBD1	TGTGCCCGCCGGGACAGGGAAAATGGCTACACCTTC	CARRDRENGYTF